This T cell receptor beta chain was recovered during a study of early T cells in non-severe SARS-CoV-2 infection. Study-wide findings and caveats: Private and CD4 specificities were missed by VDJdb matching, which favored anti-spike CD8 responses.

TCRdb analysed the 5' RACE reads with MiXCR anew, one entry per CDR3 protein. The repertoire holds 50,000 to 70,000 distinct CDR3 sequences, with over 4.5% as singletons. This clonotype has ten or more counts. The antigen is unknown. V was pared by 8 bases and J by 5 bases, with 11 bases of the junction left unmatched. There are 14 residues in the CDR3. Germline CDR1 and CDR2: SQVTM and ANQGSEA. This sequence originates from an adult who was a healthcare worker with PCR-confirmed SARS-CoV-2 infection or an uninfected control (not recorded which). The sequencing here drew on whole blood, taken at baseline. The chain combines TRBV29-1 with TRBJ2-5; TRBD1 matches 10 bases. The CDR3 coding sequence is TGCAGCTCTTTTAGGGGGACAGGGGAGGAGACCCAGTACTTC. It codes for CSSFRGTGEETQYF.